This T cell receptor beta chain was sequenced in a study of molecular identifiers for immune sequencing clone quantification. TCRdb reprocessed the PCR reads with MiXCR, giving one entry per CDR3 protein. The data contain tens of thousands of distinct CDR3 sequences, about 20% of them singletons. This clonotype was observed a handful of times. Germline V gene sequence: CDR1 KGHDR, CDR2 SFDVKD. V lost 0 bases, J lost 4 bases, and 7 bases lay in between. The CDR3 is 14 residues long. This clonotype was obtained from a human donor in good health. Some libraries in this study had Jurkat cell RNA spiked in. The rearrangement links TRBV24-1 to TRBJ2-3; TRBD1 or TRBD2 may be the D gene (5 bases each). Sequencing was done on a sample of naive CD8+ T cells from blood, with Jurkat cell RNA spiked in. Subset: FACS-sorted CD8+CD4-CCR7+CD45RA+ naive T cells. The CDR3 loop is CATSDLLGADTQYF. The CDR3 bases are TGTGCCACCAGTGATTTGTTGGGGGCAGATACGCAGTATTTT.